The 8 T cell receptor beta chains below come from one sample, sequenced in a study of T cell repertoires in cytomegalovirus infection (dated by TCRdb to between 2019 and 2020). Antigens of these TCRs are unknown. Taken with the paper, the label for treatment or condition translates to: in vitro stimulation with specific CMV peptide epitopes to enrich CMV-specific T cells. Reads for this sample came from an Illumina HiSeq 1500. TCRdb reworked the public reads: Q25 trimming with fastp, MiXCR clone assembly, productive beta chains retained. Rows matching on CDR3 protein sequence are summarized as one entry with the most common DNA and genes. This sample gives about 830,000 distinct CDR3 sequences in total; approximately 32% of them show up just once. The ten largest clones represent roughly 12% of the sample. Source: cultured CD8+ T cells from PBMCs, taken from culture after CMV antigen stimulation. These receptors were taken from a human donor in good health (CMV status not recorded). Some clones in this sample may be carry-over from other donors' samples.

This clonotype was detected many times. This chain connects TRBV7-8 to TRBJ2-3; TRBD1 agrees at 8 bases. V was clipped by 1 base and J by 3 bases; unmatched bases: 12. CDR1 is SGHVS and CDR2 is FQNEAQ in the germline V gene. This CDR3 spans 18 amino acids. The DNA of the CDR3 is TGTGCCAGCAGCTTAGACCGGACAGGGCTTGTTTATACAGATACGCAGTATTTT. This codes for CASSLDRTGLVYTDTQYF.

This chain joins TRBV13 and TRBJ1-1; no clear D gene. Trimming removed 5 bases at V and 6 bases at J, with 13 bases between. The CDR3 runs 13 residues. Germline CDR1 and CDR2: PRHDT and FYEKMQ (reference sequence). Here the CDR3 DNA reads TGTGCCAGCAGCCCCGCGTATAGGGCTGAAGCTTTCTTT. Amino acids: CASSPAYRAEAFF. Complete variable domain (other parts from reference TRBV13 and TRBJ1-1): AAGVIQSPRHLIKEKRETATLKCYPIPRHDTVYWYQQGPGQDPQFLISFYEKMQSDKGSIPDRFSAQQFSDYHSELNMSSLELGDSALYFCASSPAYRAEAFFGQGTRLTVV.

The rearrangement joins TRBV6-1 to TRBJ2-7; D remains unclear. This CDR3 contains 14 residues. The V end lost 1 base, the J end lost 3 bases, and 10 bases lay between the germline ends. Germline V gives CDR1 MNHNS, CDR2 SASEGT. The CDR3, as DNA: TGTGCCAGCAGTGAAGGACCAGAGATCTACGAGCAGTACGTC. Protein: CASSEGPEIYEQYV.

The chain has TRBV10-3 and TRBJ2-1, with 11 bases aligning to TRBD2. The junction had 6 bases not matched to a gene; V was cut back by 10 bases and J by 7 bases. This CDR3 spans 13 amino acids. CDR1 is ENHRY and CDR2 is SYGVKD in the germline V gene. This CDR3 is CANAIAGGNEQFF. In nucleotides, the CDR3 is TGTGCCAACGCAATAGCGGGGGGGAATGAGCAGTTCTTC.

The chain joins TRBV6-5 to TRBJ2-5; D may correspond to TRBD1 or TRBD2 (5 bases each). This CDR3 region has 14 residues. V shed 8 bases and J shed 1 base, with 14 bases lying between them. From germline, CDR1 is MNHEY and CDR2 SVGAGI. This chain's CDR3 is CASGGYTVQETQYF. The CDR3 coding sequence is TGTGCCAGCGGGGGATACACAGTCCAAGAGACCCAGTACTTC.

The chain joins TRBV27 to TRBJ1-2; a weak D match, TRBD1 (6 bases). Per germline, CDR1 MNHEY and CDR2 SMNVEV (reference sequence). This CDR3 region has 15 residues. V lost 6 bases, J lost 2 bases, and 16 bases lay in between. The CDR3 DNA follows: TGTGCCAGCAGCAACTGGACAGATTTAAACTATGGCTACACCTTC. Its translation is CASSNWTDLNYGYTF.

This clonotype occurred many times. J is TRBJ2-1 and V is TRBV7-2, with D possibly matching TRBD1 (6 bases). Germline CDR1 SGHTA, CDR2 FQGNSA. V dropped 2 bases and J dropped 4 bases, with 12 bases sitting between them. CDR3 size: 15 residues. The CDR3 loop is CASSLTSQGYNEQFF. In DNA, the CDR3 is TGTGCCAGCAGCTTAACGTCGCAGGGGTACAATGAGCAGTTCTTC.

V gene TRBV6-6 combines with J gene TRBJ1-1, with TRBD1 matching over 12 bases. The CDR3 is 15 residues long. Germline V lookup: CDR1 MNHNY, CDR2 SVGAGI (reference sequence). The V gene end was trimmed by 4 bases and the J gene end by 4 bases; junction bases not matched to a gene: 4. Here the CDR3 reads CASSSGQGARTEAFF. DNA of the CDR3: TGTGCCAGCAGTTCGGGACAGGGGGCGCGCACTGAAGCTTTCTTT.